The 25 T cell receptor beta chains given below trace back to one sample, sequenced in a study of shared clonotypes between healthy human individuals. Sequencing was performed with immunoSEQ multiplex PCR; in TCRdb, only in-frame clones are kept and a portion is missing. The table lists 2 million to 2.5 million clones, 90% to 95% of them singletons, with approximately 0.4% in the top ten. Sequenced: naive CD4+ T cells from PBMCs. Indicated subset: CD45RA+ positively selected. The receptors stem from a man aged 18-30 years in good health. Some clones in this sample may be carry-over from other donors' samples.

This clone was observed a single time. Other DNA sequences in the sample encode the same CDR3. The J gene is TRBJ2-5, the V gene TRBV29-1; D is unresolved. Germline CDR1 and CDR2: SQVTM and ANQGSEA. The V end lost 4 bases, the J end lost 5 bases, and 5 bases lay between the germline ends. This CDR3 is 10 amino acids long. CDR3 in DNA: TGCAGCGTTGGGGCGGAGACCCAGTACTTC. Translating it yields CSVGAETQYF. Full variable domain (missing parts from reference TRBV29-1 and TRBJ2-5): SAVISQKPSRDICQRGTSLTIQCQVDSQVTMMFWYRQQPGQSLTLIATANQGSEATYESGFVIDKFPISRPNLTFSTLTVSNMSPEDSSIYLCSVGAETQYFGPGTRLLVL.

The genes are TRBV7-3 and TRBJ2-1, with no clear D. This CDR3 contains 15 residues. The germline V gene has CDR1 SGHTA and CDR2 FQGTGA. Trimming left V 1 base short and J 7 bases short, with 14 bases between. The CDR3 nucleotides are TGTGCCAGCAGCTTAATTCCGGGTTTTCGTAATGAGCAGTTCTTC. It encodes CASSLIPGFRNEQFF. The variable domain in full, with the rest retrieved from reference TRBV7-3 and TRBJ2-1, is GAGVSQTPSNKVTEKGKYVELRCDPISGHTALYWYRQSLGQGPEFLIYFQGTGAADDSGLPNDRFFAVRPEGSVSTLKIQRTERGDSAVYLCASSLIPGFRNEQFFGPGTRLTVL.

The chain couples TRBV9 to TRBJ2-5; the D is unclear. This CDR3 has 14 residues. CDR1 and CDR2 (germline): SGDLS, YYNGEE. V lost 0 bases and J lost 1, with 7 bases in between. This CDR3 reads CASSVGPTQETQYF. The CDR3 region has the DNA TGTGCCAGCAGCGTAGGACCGACCCAAGAGACCCAGTACTTC.

The CDR3 sequence is CATSRQGQGAQYF. Here the CDR3 DNA reads TGTGCCACCAGCAGACAGGGACAGGGTGCGCAGTACTTC. V and J are TRBV15 and TRBJ2-7; 9 positions match TRBD1. This CDR3 region has 13 residues. Losses at the gene ends were 2 bases for V and 9 bases for J; bases not matched to a gene: 5. Germline V CDR1 and CDR2: LNHNV, YYDKDF (reference sequence).

Details on this clone: The same CDR3 also results from other DNA sequences found in this sample. The chain couples TRBV13 to TRBJ2-3, with 9 bases aligning to TRBD1. The CDR3 spans 14 residues. Germline loops: CDR1 PRHDT, CDR2 FYEKMQ (reference sequence). The trim removed 5 bases at V and 4 bases at J, leaving 4 bases unmatched. CDR3 DNA sequence: TGTGCCAGCAGCCTCCGACAGGGGGCAGATACGCAGTATTTT. Its protein is CASSLRQGADTQYF.

The chain is built from TRBV2 and TRBJ2-3; D call uncertain. Trimming shortened V by 4 bases and J by 6 bases, and 14 bases separated the two germline ends. The germline V gene has CDR1 SNHLY and CDR2 FYNNEI. The CDR3 consists of 14 residues. CDR3: CASSGRQDHDTQYF. CDR3 DNA: TGTGCCAGCAGTGGACGGCAGGACCACGATACGCAGTATTTT. Complete variable domain (other parts from reference TRBV2 and TRBJ2-3): EPEVTQTPSHQVTQMGQEVILRCVPISNHLYFYWYRQILGQKVEFLVSFYNNEISEKSEIFDDQFSVERPDGSNFTLKIRSTKLEDSAMYFCASSGRQDHDTQYFGPGTRLTVL.

The chain is built from TRBV27 and TRBJ2-3; 12 bases match TRBD2. The V segment lost 7 bases and the J segment 7 bases; nucleotides outside the gene matches: 15. The CDR3 spans 17 residues. Looked up from germline, CDR1 is MNHEY and CDR2 is SMNVEV (reference sequence). The CDR3 coding sequence is TGTGCCAGCACCACCCGACCGAGAACTAGCGGGAGGTATACGCAGTATTTT. As protein: CASTTRPRTSGRYTQYF.

The V and J genes are TRBV5-1 and TRBJ2-3; 7 positions match TRBD2. CDR3 length equals 16 residues. In germline, CDR1 is SGHRS, CDR2 YFSETQ. With V trimmed by 3 bases and J by 2 bases, 9 bases remained unmatched. The CDR3 DNA reads TGCGCCAGCAGCTACAGACTAGCAGAAAACACAGATACGCAGTATTTT. Its translation: CASSYRLAENTDTQYF.

This chain joins TRBV15 and TRBJ2-3, with D perhaps TRBD1 or TRBD2 (5 bases each). Trimming removed 8 bases from V and 4 bases from J, with 13 bases in between. This CDR3 contains 13 residues. Germline lookup yields CDR1 LNHNV and CDR2 YYDKDF (reference sequence). CDR3 bases: TGTGCCACCGGGACGGTTGCAGCAGATACGCAGTATTTT. It yields the protein CATGTVAADTQYF. Filled out from reference TRBV15 and TRBJ2-3, the complete variable domain reads DAMVIQNPRYQVTQFGKPVTLSCSQTLNHNVMYWYQQKSSQAPKLLFHYYDKDFNNEADTPDNFQSRRPNTSFCFLDIRSPGLGDTAMYLCATGTVAADTQYFGPGTRLTVL.

The rearrangement joins TRBV27 to TRBJ2-5; 10 positions match TRBD2. This CDR3 region has 14 residues. With 5 bases clipped from V and 4 bases from J, the junction kept 4 bases outside the gene matches. CDR1 and CDR2 from the germline V gene are MNHEY and SMNVEV (reference sequence). CDR3 region: CASSPIAGGETQYF. The CDR3 DNA reads as TGTGCCAGCAGTCCCATAGCGGGAGGAGAGACCCAGTACTTC.

As for this clone: The sample contains more than one DNA sequence encoding this CDR3. The V and J genes are TRBV5-1 and TRBJ1-5, with D uncertain. Deletions cut 0 bases from V and 2 bases from J, with 9 bases between. Germline CDR1 SGHRS, CDR2 YFSETQ. The CDR3 spans 15 residues. The CDR3 DNA follows: TGCGCCAGCAGCTTGGACCCCTCGGGCAATCAGCCCCAGCATTTT. Protein: CASSLDPSGNQPQHF.

V and J are TRBV5-1 and TRBJ2-7; possible D gene TRBD1, 5 bases. Germline CDR1 is SGHRS and CDR2 is YFSETQ. Trimming cost V 0 bases and J 2 bases, with 12 bases left between them. This CDR3 contains 15 residues. The CDR3 spells CASSLVQGGTYEQYF. CDR3 nucleotides: TGCGCCAGCAGCTTGGTGCAGGGTGGGACCTACGAGCAGTACTTC. Variable domain in full (rest from reference TRBV5-1 and TRBJ2-7): KAGVTQTPRYLIKTRGQQVTLSCSPISGHRSVSWYQQTPGQGLQFLFEYFSETQRNKGNFPGRFSGRQFSNSRSEMNVSTLELGDSALYLCASSLVQGGTYEQYFGPGTRLTVT.

The V and J genes are TRBV9 and TRBJ2-2; D gene unclear. The CDR3 has 14 amino acids. Germline values: CDR1 SGDLS, CDR2 YYNGEE. V was cut by 3 bases and J by 5 bases, with 11 bases left in between. The CDR3 protein is CASSETSYTGELFF. In DNA form, the CDR3 reads TGTGCCAGCAGCGAAACTTCGTATACCGGGGAGCTGTTTTTT.

This chain joins TRBV28 and TRBJ2-1; the D call may be TRBD1 or TRBD2 (5 bases each). CDR3 length equals 15 residues. Trimming took off 6 bases at V and 4 bases at J, with 16 bases between the two ends. Germline loops: CDR1 MDHEN, CDR2 SYDVKM. CDR3 residues: CASRARGPFYNEQFF. The CDR3 nucleotides read TGTGCCAGCAGAGCAAGGGGACCTTTTTACAATGAGCAGTTCTTC.

The rearrangement joins TRBV6-5 to TRBJ2-7; 10 positions match TRBD1. Germline V lookup: CDR1 MNHEY, CDR2 SVGAGI. The CDR3 sequence is 15 residues long. V was clipped by 6 bases and J by 3 bases; unmatched bases: 8. The CDR3 sequence: CASSYRDRGDYEQYF. The CDR3 nucleotides are TGTGCCAGCAGCTACCGGGACAGGGGTGACTACGAGCAGTACTTC.

The rearrangement joins TRBV19 to TRBJ1-4; D ambiguous. V was cut by 5 bases and J by 7 bases, with 17 bases left in between. Per the germline V gene, CDR1 is LNHDA and CDR2 is SQIVND (reference sequence). The CDR3 is 15 residues long. CDR3 sequence reads: CASSSPRLAGEKLFF. The CDR3 bases are TGTGCCAGTAGTTCTCCCCGGTTGGCGGGTGAAAAACTGTTTTTT.

J is TRBJ1-2 and V is TRBV7-2; TRBD1 is a possible D gene (6 bases). Trimming pared 0 bases from V and 4 bases from J, leaving 15 bases between. CDR3 length: 16 amino acids. Germline V lookup: CDR1 SGHTA, CDR2 FQGNSA. The CDR3 bases are TGTGCCAGCAGCTTAGCTGTTGGACAGACCCTCTATGGCTACACCTTC. This encodes CASSLAVGQTLYGYTF.

This chain joins TRBV28 and TRBJ1-4; D call uncertain. Per germline, CDR1 MDHEN and CDR2 SYDVKM. V was shortened by 2 bases and J by 12 bases, with 7 bases between the two germline ends. This CDR3 comprises 11 residues. The CDR3 DNA reads as TGTGCCAGCAGTTTAGAATCGCAACTGTTTTTT. Amino acid sequence: CASSLESQLFF.

The chain employs TRBV30 and TRBJ1-2; unclear D gene. V lost 8 bases and J lost 4, with 11 bases in between. The CDR3 has 11 residues. The V gene's germline CDR1 is GTSNPN and CDR2 SVGIG (reference sequence). The CDR3, as DNA: TGTGCCCTTCAGGTCCCCTATGGCTACACCTTC. It translates to CALQVPYGYTF. The variable domain in full, completed from reference TRBV30 and TRBJ1-2, reads SQTIHQWPATLVQPVGSPLSLECTVEGTSNPNLYWYRQAAGRGLQLLFYSVGIGQISSEVPQNLSASRPQDRQFILSSKKLLLSDSGFYLCALQVPYGYTFGSGTRLTVV.

This chain connects TRBV11-3 to TRBJ1-2, with D possibly being TRBD1 (5 bases). Germline loops: CDR1 SGHNT, CDR2 YENEEA. The CDR3 is made up of 12 amino acids. The germline V and J ends were trimmed by 3 bases and 4 bases, with 6 bases remaining between them. The CDR3 DNA reads TGTGCCAGCAGCTTCCAGGGCTATGGCTACACCTTC. Its translation is CASSFQGYGYTF.

This clone occurred once. The chain employs TRBV7-2 and TRBJ2-7; D remains ambiguous. Germline V CDR1 and CDR2: SGHTA, FQGNSA. V lost 5 bases and J lost 7, with 15 bases in between. The CDR3 is 13 residues long. The CDR3 sequence: CASSQWGRLEQYF. CDR3 DNA sequence: TGTGCCAGCAGCCAGTGGGGTAGACTGGAGCAGTACTTC.

The chain has TRBV19 and TRBJ1-1; D unclear. Trimming shortened V by 7 bases and J by 0 bases, and 21 bases separated the two germline ends. CDR3 length equals 17 residues. Germline V CDR1 and CDR2: LNHDA, SQIVND (reference sequence). DNA for the CDR3: TGTGCCAGTACCCCTCCTAGCTACTTGATTATGAACACTGAAGCTTTCTTT. This sequence encodes CASTPPSYLIMNTEAFF. The full variable domain, rest sourced from reference TRBV19 and TRBJ1-1, is DGGITQSPKYLFRKEGQNVTLSCEQNLNHDAMYWYRQDPGQGLRLIYYSQIVNDFQKGDIAEGYSVSREKKESFPLTVTSAQKNPTAFYLCASTPPSYLIMNTEAFFGQGTRLTVV.

This clone was seen once. The V gene is TRBV15, the J gene TRBJ2-5; D gene unclear. The CDR3 consists of 12 residues. Germline CDR1 and CDR2: LNHNV and YYDKDF (reference sequence). With 1 base removed from V and 4 bases from J, the gap between germline ends came to 4 bases. CDR3 bases: TGTGCCACCAGCAGAGCGATAGAGACCCAGTACTTC. It translates to CATSRAIETQYF.

The chain recombines TRBV5-1 with TRBJ1-6, with TRBD1 identical over 7 bases. The CDR3 totals 19 residues. The V segment lost 0 bases and the J segment 8 bases; nucleotides outside the gene matches: 17. Germline loops: CDR1 SGHRS, CDR2 YFSETQ. In nucleotides, the CDR3 is TGCGCCAGCAGCTTGGTCCCCAGTACTACAACAGGGGTGTATTCACCCCTCCACTTT. Translating it yields CASSLVPSTTTGVYSPLHF.

The gene calls are TRBV5-1 and TRBJ2-3; no clear D. V was trimmed by 4 bases and J by 7 bases, leaving 13 bases between them. Germline V CDR1 and CDR2: SGHRS, YFSETQ. This CDR3 region has 13 residues. The CDR3, as DNA: TGCGCCAGCAGCGTGTCAGGTTCTAATACGCAGTATTTT. Its translation: CASSVSGSNTQYF.